This is a list of T cell receptor beta chains from one sample in a study of T cell responses to AZD1222 COVID-19 vaccine. Sequencing used immunoSEQ multiplex PCR; TCRdb keeps in-frame clones, though not all of them. The table includes more than 110,000 clones, roughly 90% detected once. Sequenced material: peripheral blood, taken on day 0 of AZD1222 vaccination. These receptors all come from an adult in good health. CDR3s include the opening cysteine and the closing phenylalanine or tryptophan. D genes are given only for firm matches. Size values are once, few and many counts, or a class for expanded clones, and some rows have none.

d_gene: TRBD2; v_gene: TRBV7-8; j_gene: TRBJ2-1; abundance: -; CDR3aa: CASSGVAGGSNEQFF; CDR3nt: TGTGCCAGCAGCGGGGTAGCGGGAGGGTCCAATGAGCAGTTCTTC
d_gene: -; v_gene: TRBV27; j_gene: TRBJ2-1; abundance: -; CDR3aa: CASSQTAYNEQFF; CDR3nt: TGTGCCAGCAGCCAGACAGCCTACAATGAGCAGTTCTTC
d_gene: -; v_gene: TRBV27; j_gene: TRBJ1-5; abundance: once; CDR3aa: CASSPRGNQPQHF; CDR3nt: TGTGCCAGCAGTCCGCGGGGCAATCAGCCCCAGCATTTT
d_gene: -; v_gene: TRBV28; j_gene: TRBJ2-1; abundance: -; CDR3aa: CATNPSASPNEQFF; CDR3nt: TGTGCCACCAATCCTAGCGCCTCTCCCAATGAGCAGTTCTTC
d_gene: -; v_gene: TRBV4-3; j_gene: TRBJ1-1; abundance: once; CDR3aa: CASSQETFIRDTEAFF; CDR3nt: TGCGCCAGCAGCCAAGAGACGTTCATTCGCGACACTGAAGCTTTCTTT
d_gene: TRBD1; v_gene: TRBV19; j_gene: TRBJ1-5; abundance: -; CDR3aa: CASSIGTGGGNQPQHF; CDR3nt: TGTGCCAGTAGTATAGGGACAGGGGGCGGCAATCAGCCCCAGCATTTT
d_gene: -; v_gene: TRBV6-6; j_gene: TRBJ2-7; abundance: -; CDR3aa: CASGGRLTNYEQYF; CDR3nt: TGTGCCAGCGGGGGGCGATTAACCAACTACGAGCAGTACTTC
d_gene: -; v_gene: TRBV5-4; j_gene: TRBJ2-2; abundance: -; CDR3aa: CASSLGARAKGRELFF; CDR3nt: TGTGCCAGCAGCTTAGGAGCCAGGGCGAAGGGCCGGGAGCTGTTTTTT
d_gene: -; v_gene: TRBV28; j_gene: TRBJ2-5; abundance: once; CDR3aa: CASTRAGGTQYF; CDR3nt: TGTGCCAGCACCAGAGCCGGGGGGACCCAGTACTTC
d_gene: TRBD1; v_gene: TRBV3-1/TRBV3-2; j_gene: TRBJ1-1; abundance: -; CDR3aa: CASSRHNQGAGFPEAFF; CDR3nt: TGTGCCAGCAGTCGCCACAACCAGGGGGCGGGTTTCCCTGAAGCTTTCTTT
d_gene: -; v_gene: TRBV5-6; j_gene: TRBJ2-2; abundance: -; CDR3aa: CASRRAGAGELFF; CDR3nt: TGTGCCAGCAGGCGTGCAGGGGCCGGGGAGCTGTTTTTT
d_gene: -; v_gene: TRBV10-3; j_gene: TRBJ2-5; abundance: -; CDR3aa: CAISERAETQYF; CDR3nt: TGTGCCATCAGTGAGAGGGCAGAGACCCAGTACTTC
d_gene: -; v_gene: TRBV6-4; j_gene: TRBJ1-5; abundance: -; CDR3aa: CASGRDSNQPQHF; CDR3nt: TGTGCCAGCGGCCGGGACAGCAATCAGCCCCAGCATTTT
d_gene: -; v_gene: TRBV3-1/TRBV3-2; j_gene: TRBJ1-4; abundance: -; CDR3aa: CASSQDGAGSGKLFF; CDR3nt: TGTGCCAGCAGCCAAGATGGGGCAGGGAGCGGAAAACTGTTTTTT
d_gene: -; v_gene: TRBV5-1; j_gene: TRBJ1-1; abundance: -; CDR3aa: CASSFVENTEAFF; CDR3nt: TGCGCCAGCAGCTTCGTAGAGAACACTGAAGCTTTCTTT
d_gene: -; v_gene: TRBV7-3; j_gene: TRBJ1-1; abundance: -; CDR3aa: CASSVQGNTEAFF; CDR3nt: TGTGCCAGCAGCGTACAGGGGAACACTGAAGCTTTCTTT
d_gene: TRBD1; v_gene: TRBV10-1; j_gene: TRBJ1-1; abundance: -; CDR3aa: CASSESGGANREAFF; CDR3nt: TGCGCCAGCAGTGAGTCAGGGGGCGCCAACCGGGAAGCTTTCTTT
d_gene: TRBD1; v_gene: TRBV6-4; j_gene: TRBJ1-2; abundance: -; CDR3aa: CANKTGTDYGYTF; CDR3nt: TGTGCCAACAAAACCGGGACAGACTATGGCTACACCTTC
d_gene: -; v_gene: TRBV12-5; j_gene: TRBJ2-4; abundance: -; CDR3aa: CASGLTGDSVKNIQYF; CDR3nt: TGTGCTAGTGGTTTGACGGGGGATTCCGTCAAAAACATTCAGTACTTC
d_gene: -; v_gene: TRBV11-3; j_gene: TRBJ2-5; abundance: -; CDR3aa: CASSSQGVGPETQYF; CDR3nt: TGTGCCAGCAGCTCCCAAGGGGTGGGACCAGAGACCCAGTACTTC
d_gene: -; v_gene: TRBV5-5; j_gene: TRBJ2-7; abundance: once; CDR3aa: CASSLEFGQTYEQYF; CDR3nt: TGTGCCAGCAGCTTGGAGTTCGGGCAGACATACGAGCAGTACTTC
d_gene: -; v_gene: TRBV5-1; j_gene: TRBJ2-7; abundance: -; CDR3aa: CASSLAGTLLDEQYF; CDR3nt: TGCGCCAGCAGCTTGGCCGGGACACTGCTCGACGAGCAGTACTTC
d_gene: TRBD1; v_gene: TRBV9; j_gene: TRBJ1-1; abundance: -; CDR3aa: CASSVGDRARTEAFF; CDR3nt: TGTGCCAGCAGCGTAGGGGACAGGGCCCGAACTGAAGCTTTCTTT
d_gene: -; v_gene: TRBV7-6; j_gene: TRBJ1-2; abundance: -; CDR3aa: CASSTEGGGYTF; CDR3nt: TGTGCCAGCAGTACCGAAGGGGGTGGCTACACCTTC
d_gene: TRBD1; v_gene: TRBV4-1; j_gene: TRBJ2-3; abundance: -; CDR3aa: CASSQEDRGQGDTQYF; CDR3nt: TGCGCCAGCAGCCAAGAGGACAGGGGGCAGGGAGATACGCAGTATTTT
d_gene: TRBD1; v_gene: TRBV5-1; j_gene: TRBJ2-7; abundance: -; CDR3aa: CASSTGQGFYEQYF; CDR3nt: TGCGCCAGCAGCACGGGACAGGGATTCTACGAGCAGTACTTC
d_gene: -; v_gene: TRBV12-3/TRBV12-4; j_gene: TRBJ2-1; abundance: -; CDR3aa: CASSQGRRNEQFF; CDR3nt: TGTGCCAGCAGCCAAGGGAGGCGGAATGAGCAGTTCTTC
d_gene: -; v_gene: TRBV29-1; j_gene: TRBJ1-5; abundance: -; CDR3aa: CSVGSGTDQPQHF; CDR3nt: TGCAGCGTTGGGTCAGGGACCGATCAGCCCCAGCATTTT
d_gene: -; v_gene: TRBV27; j_gene: TRBJ1-6; abundance: -; CDR3aa: CASSLWTQTNSPLHF; CDR3nt: TGTGCCAGCAGTTTATGGACACAGACCAATTCACCCCTCCACTTT
d_gene: TRBD1; v_gene: TRBV19; j_gene: TRBJ2-1; abundance: -; CDR3aa: CASCRAGGYNEQFF; CDR3nt: TGTGCCAGTTGTAGGGCAGGGGGATACAATGAGCAGTTCTTC
d_gene: -; v_gene: TRBV7-9; j_gene: TRBJ1-2; abundance: -; CDR3aa: CASSLAVAAEYGYTF; CDR3nt: TGTGCCAGCAGCTTAGCCGTGGCAGCTGAATATGGCTACACCTTC
d_gene: TRBD2; v_gene: TRBV12-3/TRBV12-4; j_gene: TRBJ2-7; abundance: -; CDR3aa: CASREAGVYEQYF; CDR3nt: TGTGCCAGCAGGGAAGCGGGAGTCTACGAGCAGTACTTC
d_gene: -; v_gene: TRBV2; j_gene: TRBJ2-7; abundance: -; CDR3aa: CASRGRGLTDEQYF; CDR3nt: TGTGCCAGCAGGGGCAGAGGCTTGACGGACGAGCAGTACTTC
d_gene: -; v_gene: TRBV7-2; j_gene: TRBJ2-2; abundance: once; CDR3aa: CASSPYTGGNTGELFF; CDR3nt: TGTGCCAGCAGCCCCTACACCGGGGGGAACACCGGGGAGCTGTTTTTT
d_gene: -; v_gene: TRBV25-1; j_gene: TRBJ1-5; abundance: -; CDR3aa: CASSETHGQPQHF; CDR3nt: TGTGCCAGCAGTGAAACCCATGGTCAGCCCCAGCATTTT
d_gene: TRBD1; v_gene: TRBV28; j_gene: TRBJ2-7; abundance: -; CDR3aa: CASGQGRDEQYF; CDR3nt: TGTGCCAGCGGACAGGGGAGAGACGAGCAGTACTTC
d_gene: -; v_gene: TRBV18; j_gene: TRBJ2-3; abundance: -; CDR3aa: CASSPEGDTQYF; CDR3nt: TGTGCCAGCTCACCAGAAGGGGATACGCAGTATTTT
d_gene: TRBD2; v_gene: TRBV5-1; j_gene: TRBJ2-7; abundance: once; CDR3aa: CASSLVLRDYPYEQYF; CDR3nt: TGCGCCAGCAGCTTGGTCCTCCGGGACTATCCCTACGAGCAGTACTTC
d_gene: -; v_gene: TRBV5-6; j_gene: TRBJ2-3; abundance: -; CDR3aa: CASSLERRSRGTDTQYF; CDR3nt: TGTGCCAGCAGCTTGGAGCGGCGGAGTCGGGGTACAGATACGCAGTATTTT
d_gene: TRBD2; v_gene: TRBV19; j_gene: TRBJ2-7; abundance: -; CDR3aa: CATATSLAGTSYEQYF; CDR3nt: TGTGCCACCGCTACTAGCCTAGCGGGTACCTCCTACGAGCAGTACTTC
d_gene: -; v_gene: TRBV5-1; j_gene: TRBJ1-2; abundance: few; CDR3aa: CASSLVTERGYTF; CDR3nt: TGCGCCAGCAGCTTGGTAACGGAGCGGGGCTACACCTTC
d_gene: TRBD2; v_gene: TRBV19; j_gene: TRBJ2-2; abundance: -; CDR3aa: CASKGAGDAGELFF; CDR3nt: TGTGCCAGTAAGGGAGCGGGAGATGCCGGGGAGCTGTTTTTT
d_gene: TRBD2; v_gene: TRBV12-3/TRBV12-4; j_gene: TRBJ2-2; abundance: -; CDR3aa: CASTRATSGELFF; CDR3nt: TGTGCCAGCACCCGCGCGACTAGCGGTGAGCTGTTTTTT
d_gene: -; v_gene: TRBV30; j_gene: TRBJ1-2; abundance: -; CDR3aa: CAWRGSTLYTF; CDR3nt: TGTGCCTGGAGGGGGTCAACGCTTTACACCTTC
d_gene: -; v_gene: TRBV27; j_gene: TRBJ1-1; abundance: -; CDR3aa: CASSFVGVNTEAFF; CDR3nt: TGTGCCAGCAGTTTTGTGGGGGTGAACACTGAAGCTTTCTTT
d_gene: TRBD1; v_gene: TRBV5-1; j_gene: TRBJ2-2; abundance: -; CDR3aa: CASSAGQVGLGGELFF; CDR3nt: TGCGCCAGCAGCGCGGGACAGGTGGGGCTCGGCGGGGAGCTGTTTTTT
d_gene: -; v_gene: TRBV6-5; j_gene: TRBJ1-1; abundance: -; CDR3aa: CASRSGTEAFF; CDR3nt: TGTGCCAGCAGAAGCGGGACTGAAGCTTTCTTT
d_gene: TRBD2; v_gene: TRBV27; j_gene: TRBJ2-1; abundance: -; CDR3aa: CASSFGAGNEQFF; CDR3nt: TGTGCCAGCAGTTTTGGAGCGGGGAATGAGCAGTTCTTC
d_gene: -; v_gene: TRBV7-9; j_gene: TRBJ2-3; abundance: -; CDR3aa: CASSLPTDRRQDTQYF; CDR3nt: TGTGCCAGCAGCTTACCGACTGACCGACGGCAAGATACGCAGTATTTT
d_gene: -; v_gene: TRBV6-5; j_gene: TRBJ1-1; abundance: -; CDR3aa: CASSFGWGGLTEAFF; CDR3nt: TGTGCCAGCAGTTTCGGTTGGGGGGGCCTCACTGAAGCTTTCTTT
d_gene: TRBD2; v_gene: TRBV19; j_gene: TRBJ2-1; abundance: -; CDR3aa: CASSARGGSDEQFF; CDR3nt: TGTGCCAGTAGTGCCCGGGGGGGGAGTGATGAGCAGTTCTTC
d_gene: -; v_gene: TRBV29-1; j_gene: TRBJ2-1; abundance: -; CDR3aa: CSVVGSARSYNEQFF; CDR3nt: TGCAGCGTTGTCGGATCAGCCCGATCCTACAATGAGCAGTTCTTC